The clone carrying this T cell receptor (beta chain) appeared a few times. The sample originates from a study of human T cells and chemical hapten exposure. Time point noted: patch test 1, 2 weeks after DPC sensitization. Treatment noted: therapeutic diphenylcyclopropenone sensitization with weekly scalp DPC. TCRdb processed the RACE reads anew with MiXCR; each CDR3 protein has one entry. The sample yields under 450,000 distinct CDR3 sequences, approximately 5% seen once. The length of the CDR3 is 14 residues. The trim removed 3 bases at V and 5 bases at J, leaving 4 bases unmatched. CDR1 DFQATT and CDR2 SNEGSKA come from the germline V gene (reference sequence).

The chain combines TRBV20-1 with TRBJ1-4; 9 positions agree with TRBD1. Sequenced material: whole blood, taken in connection with sensitization to the hapten diphenylcyclopropenone (DPC). The receptor was isolated from a woman aged 45 to 65 with alopecia areata. Some clones in this sample may be carry-over from other donors' samples. The DNA of the CDR3 is TGCAGTGCTAGCCCCGGGACAGGGAATGAAAAACTGTTTTTT. Translating gives CSASPGTGNEKLFF.